Each of the 9 T cell receptor beta chains below was sequenced from the same sample in a study of identical twins. TCRdb analysed the 5' RACE reads with MiXCR anew, one entry per CDR3 protein. This table holds around 250,000 distinct CDR3 sequences, approximately 7.1% found once. The sample was also linked to a second study, of T cells expressing NK-cell markers.

Sequenced: CD8+ T cells sorted from blood. The receptors come from a woman aged 18 to 35 in good health.

This clonotype was observed at least ten times. The V and J genes are TRBV5-1 and TRBJ2-7, with D possibly being TRBD2 (6 bases). V shed 0 bases and J shed 4 bases, with 17 bases lying between them. The CDR3 is 16 amino acids. CDR1 and CDR2 (germline): SGHRS, YFSETQ. CDR3 loop: CASSLAGLEGRYEQYF. The CDR3 DNA reads TGCGCCAGCAGCTTGGCCGGGTTGGAGGGGCGGTACGAGCAGTACTTC.

The rearrangement joins TRBV10-1 to TRBJ2-1, with 8 nucleotides matching TRBD2. The germline V gene has CDR1 WNHNN and CDR2 SYGVQD (reference sequence). The CDR3 contains 14 residues. The J segment lost 6 bases and the V segment lost 3 bases, leaving 4 bases of the junction unmatched. The CDR3 region is CASSDQRGFNEQFF. The CDR3, as DNA: TGCGCCAGCAGTGACCAGCGGGGGTTCAATGAGCAGTTCTTC.

This clonotype was picked up a small number of times. This chain uses TRBV7-9 with TRBJ1-3; no clear D gene. V was pared by 4 bases and J by 0 bases, with 16 bases between. CDR3 size: 17 residues. Germline values: CDR1 SEHNR, CDR2 FQNEAQ (reference sequence). This CDR3 reads CASSYLRGGPSGNTIYF. The DNA for the CDR3 is TGTGCCAGCAGCTACCTCAGAGGTGGTCCCTCTGGAAACACCATATATTTT.

V gene TRBV23-1 combines with J gene TRBJ1-1, with a tentative D call TRBD1 (5 bases). TRBV23-1 is placed among ORFs of uncertain function. V lost 0 bases to trimming and J lost 1 base, with 18 bases between them. The CDR3 has 18 amino acids. Here the CDR3 reads CASSQSKGDGQGNTEAFF. The CDR3, as DNA: TGCGCCAGCAGTCAATCTAAAGGGGATGGGCAGGGGAACACTGAAGCTTTCTTT.

The chain has TRBV25-1 and TRBJ2-1; no definite D call. The ends were cut back, 4 bases at V and 4 bases at J, with 11 bases in the middle. Germline V CDR1 and CDR2: MGHDK, SYGVNS. The CDR3 extends over 14 amino acids. The CDR3: CASSGETIYNEQFF. In DNA, the CDR3 is TGTGCCAGCAGTGGAGAAACAATTTACAATGAGCAGTTCTTC.

The rearrangement joins TRBV27 to TRBJ2-1; 8 bases are shared with TRBD1. V dropped 5 bases and J dropped 8; count of bases not matched to a gene: 5. The CDR3 contains 13 residues. CDR1 and CDR2 from the germline V gene are MNHEY and SMNVEV (reference sequence). The CDR3 bases are TGTGCCAGCAGTACGGACAGGGCGGATGAGCAGTTCTTC. It codes for CASSTDRADEQFF.

This clonotype was recorded a few times. The V and J genes are TRBV20-1 and TRBJ2-1; 10 bases are a match to TRBD2. The CDR3 has 15 residues. V dropped 0 bases and J dropped 3; count of bases not matched to a gene: 2. The germline gives CDR1 DFQATT, CDR2 SNEGSKA (reference sequence). CDR3 sequence reads: CSARDTSGNYNEQFF. The CDR3 nucleotides read TGCAGTGCTAGAGATACTAGCGGGAACTACAATGAGCAGTTCTTC.

V is TRBV6-4 and J is TRBJ2-5; D tentatively fits TRBD1 or TRBD2 (5 bases each). The CDR3 loop spans 13 amino acids. V lost 11 bases, J lost 7 bases, and 20 bases lay in between. CDR1 is MRHNA, CDR2 SNTAGT, per germline. CDR3: CARPGTVRGTQYF. The CDR3, as DNA: TGTGCCCGTCCAGGGACGGTCCGGGGGACCCAGTACTTC.

This clonotype was observed many times. J is TRBJ2-7 and V is TRBV27, with 9 bases lining up with TRBD1. The CDR3 runs 14 residues. The germline V gene encodes CDR1 MNHEY and CDR2 SMNVEV (reference sequence). Germline trimming cut 5 bases from V and 3 bases from J; bases unmatched to any gene: 5. The CDR3 region is CASSPLTGGYEQYF. CDR3 nucleotide sequence: TGTGCCAGCAGTCCCCTGACAGGGGGCTACGAGCAGTACTTC.